A single sample gave rise to the 23 T cell receptor beta chains below, sequenced in a study of neurological immune-mediated disorders (dated by TCRdb to the late 2010s). In the paper's terms, the time point label means: longitudinal time-point 2. Libraries were built with 5' RACE. The instrument given in TCRdb is Illumina HiSeq 2500. The raw public data were reprocessed by TCRdb itself: fastp quality trimming at Q25, MiXCR clonotype calling, in-frame beta chains only. Every distinct CDR3 protein forms one entry, paired with its most common genes and DNA. The sample yields about 80,000 distinct CDR3 sequences; 4.5% to 7.5% were counted once. Roughly 7.9% of the sample lies in the top ten. The specimen was PBMCs. The source of these receptors is a woman between 55 and 75 years old with multiple sclerosis.

In this sample, this clonotype turned up many times. V usage is TRBV5-1 and J usage is TRBJ1-1; the D is unclear. The length of the CDR3 is 14 residues. The germline V and J ends were trimmed by 1 base and 1 base, with 8 bases remaining between them. Germline loops: CDR1 SGHRS, CDR2 YFSETQ. The CDR3 region is CASSLNSENTEAFF. In DNA form, the CDR3 reads TGCGCCAGCAGCTTGAACAGTGAGAACACTGAAGCTTTCTTT.

This clonotype was recorded many times. This rearrangement joins TRBV3-1 to TRBJ2-2, with no clear D. The ends were cut back, 4 bases at V and 5 bases at J, with 2 bases in the middle. Looked up from germline, CDR1 is LGHDT and CDR2 is YNNKEL (reference sequence). The CDR3 length is 11 residues. CDR3 loop: CASSRTGELFF. CDR3 DNA: TGTGCCAGCAGCCGTACCGGGGAGCTGTTTTTT.

This clonotype was counted ten times or more. The chain uses TRBV4-1 and TRBJ2-7; D possibly corresponds to TRBD2 (6 bases). The CDR3 loop spans 15 amino acids. Trimming left V 3 bases short and J 7 bases short, with 19 bases between. In germline, CDR1 is MGHRA, CDR2 YSYEKL. Here the CDR3 reads CASSQTRDFQWEQYF. CDR3 in DNA: TGCGCCAGCAGCCAGACCCGGGACTTCCAATGGGAGCAGTACTTC.

This clonotype was seen at least ten times. DNA of the CDR3: TGTGCCAGCAGTTTAGTGGCGGCTGGTGGCTACACCTTC. Amino acid sequence: CASSLVAAGGYTF. The chain links TRBV25-1 to TRBJ1-2; no clear D gene. This CDR3 has 13 residues. CDR1 MGHDK and CDR2 SYGVNS come from the germline V gene. V lost 5 bases and J lost 7, with 14 bases in between.

Many counts were recorded for this clonotype. J is TRBJ2-7 and V is TRBV5-1; tentative D call: TRBD1 (6 bases). The CDR3 loop spans 15 amino acids. The V and J ends lost 0 bases and 1 base respectively, with 11 bases between them. Looked up from germline, CDR1 is SGHRS and CDR2 is YFSETQ. The CDR3 DNA reads TGCGCCAGCAGCTTGGGGACAGTTCCTTCCTACGAGCAGTACTTC. Its translation: CASSLGTVPSYEQYF.

There are many counts of this clonotype. The junction departs from the called germline gene at one end, perhaps through a read error. The chain couples TRBV28 to TRBJ2-1; 7 nucleotides match TRBD1. The CDR3 spans 12 residues. The V gene's germline CDR1 is MDHEN and CDR2 SYDVKM. The CDR3 sequence is CASSLTGQSWLF. The CDR3 DNA follows: TGTGCCAGCAGTCTAACGGGACAGTCGTGGCTCTTC. Full variable domain (remainder filled in from reference TRBV28 and TRBJ2-1): DVKVTQSSRYLVKRTGEKVFLECVQDMDHENMFWYRQDPGLGLRLIYFSYDVKMKEKGDIPEGYSVSREKKERFSLILESASTNQTSMYLCASSLTGQSWLFGPGTRLTVL.

In its sample, this clonotype was seen many times. The CDR3 reads CASSTSMRGFEQFF. As DNA, the CDR3 is TGTGCCAGCAGTACTAGTATGCGGGGATTTGAGCAGTTCTTC. This chain links TRBV28 with TRBJ2-1; perhaps TRBD2 as D (6 bases). Trimming left V 5 bases short and J 9 bases short, with 17 bases between. CDR3 size: 14 residues. Germline assignment: CDR1 MDHEN and CDR2 SYDVKM.

About this clonotype itself: One junction end disagrees with the germline gene, perhaps due to a read error. This sequence joins TRBV30 and TRBJ1-2; no reliable D call. The CDR3 is 12 amino acids. The germline gives CDR1 GTSNPN, CDR2 SVGIG (reference sequence). The CDR3 region is CARRWDSYGYTF. The CDR3 DNA is TGTGCCCGGAGGTGGGATTCCTATGGCTACACCTTC.

This clonotype occurred many times. J is TRBJ1-6 and V is TRBV11-3, with D possibly being TRBD1 (5 bases). Trimming removed 6 bases at V and 7 bases at J, with 10 bases between. The CDR3 length is 13 residues. The germline gives CDR1 SGHNT, CDR2 YENEEA. CDR3 residues: CASRRDVNSPLHF. The DNA for the CDR3 is TGTGCCAGCAGACGGGACGTAAATTCACCCCTCCACTTT.

This clonotype was detected ten times or more. The chain uses TRBV10-2 and TRBJ1-5; D is perhaps TRBD1 (5 bases). Trimming pared 0 bases from V and 11 bases from J, leaving 14 bases between. Per the germline V gene, CDR1 is WSHSY and CDR2 is SAAADI. The CDR3 is 14 amino acids. This chain's CDR3 is CASSESISGGAQHF. DNA for the CDR3: TGCGCCAGCAGTGAGTCGATTAGTGGGGGAGCCCAGCATTTT.

The V gene is TRBV5-1, the J gene TRBJ2-2; 8 bases align to TRBD2. CDR1 and CDR2 from the germline V gene are SGHRS and YFSETQ. The V segment lost 4 bases and the J segment 4 bases; nucleotides outside the gene matches: 9. The CDR3 has 16 amino acids. The CDR3 coding sequence is TGCGCCAGCAGCCGGGGACTAGAGGAGGCCACCGGGGAGCTGTTTTTT. Translation: CASSRGLEEATGELFF.

This clonotype was detected many times. In DNA, the CDR3 is TGTGCCAGCAGTTTGTCAGGGAGGAAACAGCCCCAGCATTTT. It yields the protein CASSLSGRKQPQHF. The chain recombines TRBV12-3 or TRBV12-4 with TRBJ1-5, with a tentative D call TRBD1 (5 bases). V was shortened by 3 bases and J by 7 bases, with 13 bases between the two germline ends. The CDR3 runs 14 residues.

This clonotype was picked up many times. This chain links TRBV5-4 with TRBJ1-4; 9 nucleotides align to TRBD1. Trimming removed 3 bases from V and 7 bases from J; junction bases left unmatched: 4. The V gene's germline CDR1 is SGHNT and CDR2 YYREEE (reference sequence). The CDR3 totals 14 residues. CDR3 residues: CASSYRGLGEKLFF. CDR3 DNA sequence: TGTGCCAGCAGCTACAGGGGGCTCGGTGAAAAACTGTTTTTT.

In this sample, this clonotype turned up many times. The chain is built from TRBV5-4 and TRBJ2-5; weak D call: TRBD2 (7 bases). CDR3 length equals 15 residues. The V and J ends lost 5 bases and 2 bases respectively, with 16 bases between them. The germline gives CDR1 SGHNT, CDR2 YYREEE (reference sequence). The CDR3 spells CASSLPRGAQETQYF. In DNA form, the CDR3 reads TGTGCCAGCAGTTTGCCTCGGGGGGCACAAGAGACCCAGTACTTC.

This clonotype was seen many times. This chain links TRBV20-1 with TRBJ2-3, with 10 bases that match TRBD2. Germline assignment: CDR1 DFQATT and CDR2 SNEGSKA (reference sequence). Trimming cost V 3 bases and J 1 base; bases outside gene matches: 4. The CDR3 length is 15 residues. CDR3: CSARKGTSGTDTQYF. CDR3 nucleotides: TGCAGTGCTAGGAAGGGGACTAGCGGCACAGATACGCAGTATTTT.

This clonotype has at least ten counts. The chain carries TRBV5-1 and TRBJ2-7; perhaps TRBD2 as D (5 bases). The CDR3 has 13 residues. V lost 0 bases and J lost 3, with 7 bases in between. Per germline, CDR1 SGHRS and CDR2 YFSETQ. The CDR3 coding sequence is TGCGCCAGCAGCTTGGCCACTAGCTACGAGCAGTACTTC. This gives the protein CASSLATSYEQYF.

This clonotype has a count of ten or more. The rearrangement uses TRBV29-1 and TRBJ1-1; 8 nucleotides match TRBD1. CDR1 is SQVTM, CDR2 ANQGSEA, per germline. This CDR3 contains 16 residues. V lost 7 bases and J lost 1; bases outside the gene matches: 14. The CDR3 coding sequence is TGCAGCGCCCAAGGGAGAGGCGACAGGGGGAACACTGAAGCTTTCTTT. This sequence encodes CSAQGRGDRGNTEAFF. The full variable domain, completed using reference TRBV29-1 and TRBJ1-1, is SAVISQKPSRDICQRGTSLTIQCQVDSQVTMMFWYRQQPGQSLTLIATANQGSEATYESGFVIDKFPISRPNLTFSTLTVSNMSPEDSSIYLCSAQGRGDRGNTEAFFGQGTRLTVV.

This clonotype was recorded many times. V usage is TRBV27 and J usage is TRBJ2-7, with D possibly being TRBD1 (6 bases). The germline V and J ends were trimmed by 6 bases and 0 bases, with 18 bases remaining between them. The CDR3 runs to 16 residues. CDR1 is MNHEY, CDR2 SMNVEV, per germline (reference sequence). This CDR3 is CASRTVRGLSSYEQYF. The CDR3 nucleotides read TGTGCCAGCAGAACGGTCAGGGGCTTAAGCTCCTACGAGCAGTACTTC.

This clonotype has a count of ten or more. This chain joins TRBV6-5 and TRBJ2-7; 8 bases fit TRBD1. Trimming cost V 0 bases and J 3 bases; bases outside gene matches: 4. This CDR3 spans 15 amino acids. The germline CDR1 and CDR2 sequences are MNHEY and SVGAGI. The CDR3 spells CASSYSSTGVYEQYF. CDR3 coding DNA: TGTGCCAGCAGTTACTCCTCGACAGGGGTCTACGAGCAGTACTTC.

This clonotype has ten or more counts. The chain carries TRBV28 and TRBJ1-3; TRBD1 agrees at 9 bases. The length of the CDR3 is 14 residues. The V gene's germline CDR1 is MDHEN and CDR2 SYDVKM. The J segment lost 8 bases and the V segment lost 4 bases, leaving 6 bases of the junction unmatched. CDR3 region: CASSSPGQGDTIYF. In DNA form, the CDR3 reads TGTGCCAGCAGTTCCCCGGGACAGGGCGACACCATATATTTT.

By proportion, this clonotype is medium-sized. The CDR3 loop is CSARARLADTQYF. The CDR3 DNA reads TGCAGTGCTAGAGCGCGATTGGCAGATACGCAGTATTTT. V usage is TRBV20-1 and J usage is TRBJ2-3; D uncertain. CDR1 is DFQATT and CDR2 is SNEGSKA in the germline V gene (reference sequence). V lost 1 base and J lost 4, with 9 bases in between. CDR3 length: 13 residues.

This chain connects TRBV5-1 to TRBJ2-7; 8 nucleotides agree with TRBD1. CDR1 and CDR2 from the germline V gene are SGHRS and YFSETQ. Trimming took 4 bases from V and 7 from J; bases not matched to a gene: 7. The CDR3 is 13 residues long. The CDR3 protein is CASSSLDRVEQYF. The CDR3 coding sequence is TGCGCCAGCAGCAGCTTGGACAGGGTTGAGCAGTACTTC.

The chain joins TRBV25-1 to TRBJ1-2, with D tentatively TRBD1 (5 bases). Germline V gene lookup returns CDR1 MGHDK and CDR2 SYGVNS. The CDR3 is 13 amino acids. The V end was cut by 10 bases, the J end by 5 bases, with 17 bases between. The CDR3 nucleotides are TGTGCCACCCCTCCCCAGGGTTGGTATGGCTACACCTTC. It codes for CATPPQGWYGYTF.